This section outlines one T cell receptor (beta chain) sequence together with its context. The source of the sample is a study of blood T cell repertoires in COVID-19. Background on the study: Material from acute and convalescent COVID-19 was sourced from the United States, Italy and Spain.

The V segment lost 3 bases and the J segment 4 bases; nucleotides outside the gene matches: 6. The CDR3 spans 16 residues. Germline V lookup: CDR1 LGHNA, CDR2 YNFKEQ. Method: immunoSEQ multiplex PCR; TCRdb's copy keeps in-frame clones and lacks some. The sample includes more than 200,000 clones, roughly 90% of them seen just once. This receptor was identified in a woman in her fifties or sixties with acute or convalescent COVID-19. The chain is built from TRBV4-2 and TRBJ1-2; 12 nucleotides agree with TRBD1. The sequencing input was peripheral blood. CDR3 bases: TGTGCCAGCAGCCACCAAGGGACAGGGGGCGTCTATGGCTACACCTTC. Protein sequence: CASSHQGTGGVYGYTF.